The TCR beta chain under discussion was sequenced for a study of identical twins. Study-wide results and caveats: Beta out-of-frame sequences displayed a weaker excess of sharing between twins. For monozygotic twins, models underestimated out-of-frame TCR alpha sharing.

Deletions cut 6 bases from V and 0 bases from J, with 8 bases between. Germline V gene lookup returns CDR1 SGHVS and CDR2 FNYEAQ. The CDR3 spans 13 residues. This clonotype was observed a single time. Its antigen is not known. TCRdb reprocessed the 5' RACE reads with MiXCR, giving one entry per CDR3 protein. The profile shows some 1,600,000 distinct CDR3 sequences, around 33% of them singletons. The source material was cord blood. The TCR originated in a newborn girl in good health. The V gene is TRBV7-6, the J gene TRBJ1-1; D gene uncertain. This chain's CDR3 is CASRSALNTEAFF. The CDR3 DNA is TGTGCCAGCAGATCGGCCTTGAACACTGAAGCTTTCTTT.